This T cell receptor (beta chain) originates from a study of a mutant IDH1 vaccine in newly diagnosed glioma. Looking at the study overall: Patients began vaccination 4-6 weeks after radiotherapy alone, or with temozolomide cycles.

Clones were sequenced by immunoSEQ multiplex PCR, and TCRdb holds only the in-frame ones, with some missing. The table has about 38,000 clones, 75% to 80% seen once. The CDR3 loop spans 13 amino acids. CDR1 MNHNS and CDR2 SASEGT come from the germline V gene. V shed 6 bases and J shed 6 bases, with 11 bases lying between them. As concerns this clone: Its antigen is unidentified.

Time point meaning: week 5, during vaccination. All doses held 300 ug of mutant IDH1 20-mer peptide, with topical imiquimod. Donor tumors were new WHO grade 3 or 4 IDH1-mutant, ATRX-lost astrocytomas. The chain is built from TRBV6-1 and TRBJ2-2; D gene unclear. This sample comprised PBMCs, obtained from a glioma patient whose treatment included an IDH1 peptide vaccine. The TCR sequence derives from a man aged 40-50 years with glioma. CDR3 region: CASRKGPPGELFF. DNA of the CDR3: TGTGCCAGCAGGAAAGGGCCCCCCGGGGAGCTGTTTTTT.